The following is a T cell receptor beta chain sequence with its context. What it binds is not known. The PCR had 60 Vbeta and 13 Jbeta primers. Some clones are missing from TCRdb's copy, which holds only in-frame ones; the method was immunoSEQ multiplex PCR. The sample data list over 30,000 clones. This sample was included in a study of cytomegalovirus exposure and HLA in healthy donors. This CDR3 is 12 amino acids long. Looked up from germline, CDR1 is SGHRS and CDR2 is YFSETQ. V shed 5 bases and J shed 13 bases, with 18 bases lying between them. Overall study results and limits: Some segments of the V type, notably TRBV6-2 and TRBV6-3, were excluded as indistinguishable.

The chain joins TRBV5-1 to TRBJ1-2; maybe TRBD1 (6 bases). Material: PBMCs. This clonotype originated in a man aged 35-49 years in good health and CMV-seronegative. CDR3 bases: TGCGCCAGCAGTTTCACAGGGTCTCTGCGCACCTTC. Translation: CASSFTGSLRTF.